The entry below describes one T cell receptor (beta chain). This sample is part of a study of T cells in Graves' hyperthyroidism and ophthalmopathy. Unmatched junction bases numbered 13, after V lost 1 base and J lost 6 bases. CDR1 and CDR2 (germline): SGHNT, YYREEE (reference sequence). The CDR3 sequence is 17 residues long. It was uncontrolled infection, other autoimmune disease, pregnancy or lactation that excluded patients. RNA transcripts gave rise to amplified TCR beta CDR3 regions. The primer set for the first-round RT-PCR of the TCR CDR3 was HTBI. One entry per CDR3 protein, called by TCRdb with MiXCR from the multiplex PCR reads. The sample shows about 610,000 distinct CDR3 sequences, roughly 15% of them seen only once.

The TCR comes from a woman between 40 and 55 years old with Graves' ophthalmopathy. Sequencing input: blood. The rearrangement uses TRBV5-4 and TRBJ2-1; 7 nucleotides align to TRBD2. The CDR3 sequence: CASSLMTVAGVGNEQFF. DNA for the CDR3: TGTGCCAGCAGCTTGATGACGGTGGCGGGAGTGGGCAATGAGCAGTTCTTC.